This record covers a single T cell receptor beta chain. The CDR3 is 16 amino acids. The V segment lost 3 bases and the J segment 5 bases; nucleotides outside the gene matches: 5. CDR1 is SGHNT and CDR2 is YYREEE in the germline V gene (reference sequence). Libraries were prepared by immunoSEQ multiplex PCR; TCRdb keeps only in-frame clonotypes and omits some of them. The sample carries approximately 52,000 clones, around 97% recorded once. This specimen comes from a study of siplizumab effects on memory and regulatory T cells. The rearrangement uses TRBV5-4 and TRBJ2-3; TRBD2 aligns across 14 bases. Sequenced sample: naive CD4+ T cells sorted from blood. The sequence was obtained from a human donor in good health. The CDR3 DNA reads TGTGCCAGCAGCTCGGGACTAGCGGGAGTGGAAGATACGCAGTATTTT. The encoded protein is CASSSGLAGVEDTQYF.